Below, 27 T cell receptor beta chains from the same sample are listed, as sequenced in a study of immune heterogeneity within non-small cell lung tumors. The TCR beta CDR3 region was amplified by multiplex PCR employing 32 V and 13 J primers. TCRdb reprocessed the multiplex PCR reads with MiXCR, giving one entry per CDR3 protein. The data hold approximately 6,400 distinct CDR3 sequences, with less than 25% observed a single time. TCRs were amplified from roughly 600 ng gDNA of bulk tumor per sample. Every primary tumor yielded several biopsies, spaced far apart, that were taken during surgery. Curative surgery was performed on patients who had untreated, newly diagnosed non-small cell lung cancer. The sequencing input was lung tumor tissue. These receptors originate from a man in his sixties or seventies with non-small cell lung cancer.

This clonotype has a count of ten or more. V usage is TRBV19 and J usage is TRBJ1-5; 10 bases fit TRBD1. V was pared by 6 bases and J by 5 bases, with 10 bases of the junction left unmatched. CDR3 length: 16 amino acids. Per germline, CDR1 LNHDA and CDR2 SQIVND (reference sequence). Here the CDR3 DNA reads TGTGCCAGTAGGTCGGGGACAGGGGCCTTTGATCAGCCCCAGCATTTT. Translation gives CASRSGTGAFDQPQHF.

As to this clonotype: A much larger clone lies one base from this, so it may be a read error. V gene TRBV6-2 or TRBV6-3 combines with J gene TRBJ2-3, with D unresolved. CDR1 MNHEY and CDR2 SVGEGT come from the germline V gene. The CDR3 has 13 amino acids. CDR3 in DNA: TGTGCCAGCAGTTACAGTCTCACAGATAAGCAGTATTTT. This codes for CASSYSLTDKQYF.

This clonotype is medium-sized by share. The chain links TRBV29-1 to TRBJ2-7; tentative D call: TRBD2 (6 bases). Germline V lookup: CDR1 SQVTM, CDR2 ANQGSEA. V gave up 6 bases and J gave up 5 bases, with 14 bases separating them. The CDR3 totals 12 residues. The DNA of the CDR3 is TGCAGCGTCGGGACTCCAGACCACGAGCAGTACTTC. Translating gives CSVGTPDHEQYF.

Points on this clonotype: Without the conserved terminal phenylalanine or tryptophan, this CDR3 likely stems from a read error. The limits of the CDR3 on the DNA are not certain, so only TCRdb's listed CDR3 is given. J is TRBJ2-3 and V is TRBV27; the listed D gene, TRBD2, was not tested against the DNA. Germline V gene lookup returns CDR1 MNHEY and CDR2 SMNVEV (reference sequence). The CDR3 is made up of 15 amino acids, end residues included. The CDR3 protein is CASKLLAGVEQYFGP.

This chain connects TRBV24-1 to TRBJ2-1; D gene unclear. V was trimmed by 6 bases and J by 4 bases, leaving 3 bases between them. The CDR3 totals 11 residues. Germline V gene sequence: CDR1 KGHDR, CDR2 SFDVKD. CDR3: CATSNYNEQFF. CDR3 bases: TGTGCCACCAGTAATTACAATGAGCAGTTCTTC.

A single count supports this clonotype. A read error is possible here, since a much larger clone lies one base away. The conserved final phenylalanine or tryptophan is absent from the CDR3, which likely points to a read error. The chain carries TRBV12-3 or TRBV12-4 and TRBJ1-5; D uncertain. Trimming removed 7 bases at V and 5 bases at J, with 9 bases between. The CDR3 loop spans 12 amino acids. CDR3 region: CASKGPHQPQHS. Written as DNA, the CDR3 is TGTGCCAGCAAAGGCCCCCATCAGCCCCAGCATTCT.

This clonotype came up a few times. The rearrangement uses TRBV10-3 and TRBJ2-3, with TRBD2 identical over 11 bases. With V trimmed by 5 bases and J by 2 bases, 6 bases remained unmatched. The germline gives CDR1 ENHRY, CDR2 SYGVKD. CDR3 length: 16 residues. CDR3 protein: CAISLGLAGSTDTQYF. Written as DNA, the CDR3 is TGTGCCATCAGTCTTGGACTAGCGGGTTCCACAGATACGCAGTATTTT.

In its sample, this clonotype is medium-sized. The chain links TRBV2 to TRBJ2-2, with a weak D call TRBD2 (6 bases). The germline CDR1 and CDR2 sequences are SNHLY and FYNNEI. V was pared by 6 bases and J by 3 bases, with 17 bases between. The CDR3 spans 16 residues. CDR3 protein: CASSDPWAGYTGELFF. The CDR3 DNA is TGTGCCAGCAGCGACCCGTGGGCGGGGTACACCGGGGAGCTGTTTTTT. The whole variable domain, filled in from reference TRBV2 and TRBJ2-2, reads EPEVTQTPSHQVTQMGQEVILRCVPISNHLYFYWYRQILGQKVEFLVSFYNNEISEKSEIFDDQFSVERPDGSNFTLKIRSTKLEDSAMYFCASSDPWAGYTGELFFGEGSRLTVL.

This clonotype is medium-sized by share. The rearrangement joins TRBV3-1 to TRBJ1-2, with a possible D match to TRBD1 (5 bases). Germline loops: CDR1 LGHDT, CDR2 YNNKEL (reference sequence). The CDR3 has 16 amino acids. V shed 2 bases and J shed 0 bases, with 13 bases lying between them. Here the CDR3 reads CASSQKPGRSNYGYTF. In DNA form, the CDR3 reads TGTGCCAGCAGCCAAAAACCGGGACGCTCTAACTATGGCTACACCTTC.

V gene TRBV5-4 combines with J gene TRBJ2-1; D gene unclear. V gave up 3 bases and J gave up 0 bases, with 10 bases separating them. The CDR3 has 15 amino acids. Germline V gene lookup returns CDR1 SGHNT and CDR2 YYREEE (reference sequence). The CDR3 region is CASSWRSSSYNEQFF. The DNA for the CDR3 is TGTGCCAGCAGCTGGCGGTCGAGCTCCTACAATGAGCAGTTCTTC.

Judged by abundance, this clonotype is medium-sized. The rearrangement joins TRBV2 to TRBJ1-5, with 7 bases fitting TRBD1. The J segment lost 0 bases and the V segment lost 7 bases, leaving 9 bases of the junction unmatched. There are 16 residues in the CDR3. Per the germline V gene, CDR1 is SNHLY and CDR2 is FYNNEI. Written as DNA, the CDR3 is TGTGCCAGCAAGGCCAGGGGGTGGACTAGCAATCAGCCCCAGCATTTT. It is translated as CASKARGWTSNQPQHF.

This clonotype was observed many times. The chain joins TRBV20-1 to TRBJ1-1; 7 bases are a match to TRBD1. The germline V gene encodes CDR1 DFQATT and CDR2 SNEGSKA (reference sequence). The V and J ends lost 7 bases and 8 bases, in that order; junction bases with no gene match: 16. The CDR3 runs to 14 residues. CDR3 in DNA: TGCAGTGTCGGAGAGGGAGGGGGCACTAAGGAAGCTTTCTTT. As protein: CSVGEGGGTKEAFF.

A few counts support this clonotype. V gene TRBV10-1 combines with J gene TRBJ2-7; 9 bases agree with TRBD1. Unmatched junction bases numbered 7, after V lost 4 bases and J lost 3 bases. Germline loops: CDR1 WNHNN, CDR2 SYGVQD (reference sequence). This CDR3 is 15 amino acids long. The CDR3 DNA reads as TGCGCCAGCAGTGGCGGGACAGGGATTCTCTACGAGCAGTACTTC. Translating gives CASSGGTGILYEQYF.

This clonotype came up a few times. V usage is TRBV3-1 and J usage is TRBJ2-5, with a weak D call TRBD2 (6 bases). The CDR3 consists of 13 residues. V was shortened by 2 bases and J by 5 bases, with 9 bases between the two germline ends. Germline CDR1 and CDR2: LGHDT and YNNKEL (reference sequence). The CDR3 DNA reads as TGTGCCAGCAGCCAACTCAGCGGGGAGACCCAGTACTTC. Protein product: CASSQLSGETQYF.

Note on this clonotype: The junction departs from the called germline gene at one end, perhaps through a read error. The chain uses TRBV11-2 and TRBJ2-7; 10 bases fit TRBD2. Germline V CDR1 and CDR2: SGHAT, FQNNGV. The CDR3 totals 14 residues. The CDR3 DNA sequence: TGTGCCTGCAGCCTCACCGGGACTAGCGTCCTCCGGTACTTC. Translated: CACSLTGTSVLRYF. Drawing the rest from reference TRBV11-2 and TRBJ2-7, the complete variable domain is EAGVAQSPRYKIIEKRQSVAFWCNPISGHATLYWYQQILGQGPKLLIQFQNNGVVDDSQLPKDRFSAERLKGVDSTLKIQPAKLEDSAVYLCACSLTGTSVLRYFGPGTRLTVT.

The table lists this clonotype with a few counts. The chain carries TRBV20-1 and TRBJ1-1; 7 bases are shared with TRBD1. There are 12 residues in the CDR3. CDR1 is DFQATT, CDR2 SNEGSKA, per germline (reference sequence). The V segment lost 6 bases and the J segment 7 bases; nucleotides outside the gene matches: 8. CDR3 loop: CSAPTGVGEAFF. CDR3 nucleotides: TGCAGTGCACCCACAGGGGTGGGTGAAGCTTTCTTT.

The chain employs TRBV3-1 and TRBJ2-7; 8 nucleotides match TRBD2. Losses at the gene ends were 1 base for V and 4 bases for J; bases not matched to a gene: 6. CDR1 and CDR2 from the germline V gene are LGHDT and YNNKEL (reference sequence). This CDR3 contains 15 residues. In DNA, the CDR3 is TGTGCCAGCAGCCAAGGCCCCGGGGGGGGGTACGAGCAGTACTTC. Translating it yields CASSQGPGGGYEQYF.

This clonotype is judged medium-sized. This rearrangement joins TRBV9 to TRBJ1-5; the D is unclear. Deletions cut 0 bases from V and 3 bases from J, with 4 bases between. CDR1 and CDR2 from the germline V gene are SGDLS and YYNGEE. The CDR3 is 13 amino acids. The CDR3 spells CASSVDNNQPQHF. The CDR3 bases are TGTGCCAGCAGCGTAGACAACAATCAGCCCCAGCATTTT.

Comment on this clonotype: A much larger clone lies a single base off, so this may be a read error. The rearrangement links TRBV20-1 to TRBJ2-3; 9 positions agree with TRBD2. V was pared by 8 bases and J by 3 bases, with 9 bases of the junction left unmatched. CDR1 is DFQATT, CDR2 SNEGSKA, per germline (reference sequence). The CDR3 runs to 14 residues. DNA of the CDR3: TGCAGTTCCACCGGGACTAGCAGAACAGATACGCAGTATTTT. It codes for CSSTGTSRTDTQYF.

By proportion, this clonotype is medium-sized. The chain recombines TRBV6-2 or TRBV6-3 with TRBJ2-7; D is perhaps TRBD1 or TRBD2 (5 bases each). The germline CDR1 and CDR2 sequences are MNHEY and SVGEGT. V lost 4 bases, J lost 0 bases, and 10 bases lay in between. The CDR3 has 14 residues. The CDR3 is CASSSGAPSYEQYF. CDR3 bases: TGTGCCAGCAGTTCCGGGGCGCCCTCCTACGAGCAGTACTTC.

This clonotype was counted between two and nine times. The chain uses TRBV2 and TRBJ2-2; TRBD2 agrees at 11 bases. Germline CDR1 SNHLY, CDR2 FYNNEI. J gave up 6 bases and V 3 bases, and 3 bases lay outside the gene matches. This CDR3 has 15 residues. This chain's CDR3 is CASSEISGRAGELFF. CDR3 in DNA: TGTGCCAGCAGTGAGATTAGCGGGAGGGCCGGGGAGCTGTTTTTT.

Relative to its sample, this clonotype is medium-sized. The chain employs TRBV20-1 and TRBJ2-5; 7 bases are a match to TRBD1. CDR1 and CDR2 (germline): DFQATT, SNEGSKA (reference sequence). Germline trimming cut 1 base from V and 4 bases from J; bases unmatched to any gene: 6. The CDR3 covers 14 residues. DNA of the CDR3: TGCAGTGCTAGAGGGGACAGCAGAACAGAGACCCAGTACTTC. It yields the protein CSARGDSRTETQYF.

This clonotype was seen at least ten times. This chain's CDR3 is CASSPRRGEQFF. The CDR3 nucleotides are TGTGCCAGCAGTCCCCGGAGGGGTGAGCAGTTCTTC. The chain is built from TRBV6-2 or TRBV6-3 and TRBJ2-1, with D perhaps matching TRBD2 (6 bases). Germline CDR1 reads MNHEY; CDR2 reads SVGEGT. V was shortened by 5 bases and J by 9 bases, with 11 bases between the two germline ends. The CDR3 runs to 12 residues.

This clonotype rates as medium-sized. The rearrangement uses TRBV9 and TRBJ2-2; D remains ambiguous. V dropped 4 bases and J dropped 6 bases, with 13 bases sitting between them. Germline-derived CDR1 and CDR2 are SGDLS and YYNGEE. The CDR3 is made up of 14 amino acids. The CDR3 DNA sequence: TGTGCCAGCAGCCCATATGGTAGGGCCGGGGAGCTGTTTTTT. It encodes CASSPYGRAGELFF. Combining the CDR3 with reference TRBV9 and TRBJ2-2 gives the whole variable domain DSGVTQTPKHLITATGQRVTLRCSPRSGDLSVYWYQQSLDQGLQFLIQYYNGEERAKGNILERFSAQQFPDLHSELNLSSLELGDSALYFCASSPYGRAGELFFGEGSRLTVL.

About this clonotype: With a much larger clone just one base away, this may be a read error. This chain uses TRBV28 with TRBJ1-5, with D perhaps matching TRBD1 (5 bases). CDR3 size: 16 residues. Trimming removed 5 bases at V and 6 bases at J, with 20 bases between. Germline V CDR1 and CDR2: MDHEN, SYDVKM. The CDR3 loop reads CASSPRRCGGSQPQHF. The CDR3 bases are TGTGCCAGCAGTCCCCGGAGATGTGGGGGTAGTCAGCCCCAGCATTTT.

By share, this clonotype ranks as medium-sized. CDR3 nucleotide sequence: TGTGCCAGCAGTTTACCCTCGGGCAGGGCGGGAGGAGGGGCCTACGAGCAGTACTTC. Translated, it gives CASSLPSGRAGGGAYEQYF. The chain combines TRBV27 with TRBJ2-7, with 8 bases identical to TRBD2. Losses at the gene ends were 2 bases for V and 2 bases for J; bases not matched to a gene: 17. CDR1 is MNHEY and CDR2 is SMNVEV in the germline V gene (reference sequence). This CDR3 has 19 amino acids.

This chain joins TRBV6-1 and TRBJ1-2; 8 bases align to TRBD1. V gave up 6 bases and J gave up 10 bases; unmatched junction bases: 16. This CDR3 is built from 15 residues. The germline CDR1 and CDR2 sequences are MNHNS and SASEGT. CDR3 in amino acids: CASRQGVDRVYIYTF. As DNA, the CDR3 is TGTGCCAGCAGACAAGGAGTGGACAGGGTTTATATCTACACCTTC.